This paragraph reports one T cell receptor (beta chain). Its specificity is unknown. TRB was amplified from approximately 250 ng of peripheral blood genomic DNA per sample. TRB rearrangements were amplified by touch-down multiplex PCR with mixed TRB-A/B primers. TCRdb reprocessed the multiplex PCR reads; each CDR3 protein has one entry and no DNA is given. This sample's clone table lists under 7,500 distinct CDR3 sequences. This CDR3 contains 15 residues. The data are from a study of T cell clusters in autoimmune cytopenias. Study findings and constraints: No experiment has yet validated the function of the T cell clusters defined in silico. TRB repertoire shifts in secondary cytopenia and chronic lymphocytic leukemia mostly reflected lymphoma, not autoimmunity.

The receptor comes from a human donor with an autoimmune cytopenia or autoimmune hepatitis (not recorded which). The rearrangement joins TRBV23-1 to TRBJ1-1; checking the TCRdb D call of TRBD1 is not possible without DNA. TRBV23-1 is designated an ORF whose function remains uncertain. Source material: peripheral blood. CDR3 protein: CASSQYVPGNTEAFF.